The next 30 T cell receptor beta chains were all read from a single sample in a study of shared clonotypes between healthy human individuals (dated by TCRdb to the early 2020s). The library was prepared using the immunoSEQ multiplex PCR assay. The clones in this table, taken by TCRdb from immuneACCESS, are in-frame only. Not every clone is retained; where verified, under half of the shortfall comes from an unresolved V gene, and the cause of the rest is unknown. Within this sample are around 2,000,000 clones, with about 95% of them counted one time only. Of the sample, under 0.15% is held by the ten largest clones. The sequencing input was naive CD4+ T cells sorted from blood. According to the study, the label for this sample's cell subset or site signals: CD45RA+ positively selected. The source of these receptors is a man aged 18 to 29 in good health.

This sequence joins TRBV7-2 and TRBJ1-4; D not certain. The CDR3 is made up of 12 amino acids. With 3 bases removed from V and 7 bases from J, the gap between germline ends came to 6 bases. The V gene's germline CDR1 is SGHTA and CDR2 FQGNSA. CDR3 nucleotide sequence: TGTGCCAGCAGCTTGCTTTCTGAAAAACTGTTTTTT. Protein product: CASSLLSEKLFF.

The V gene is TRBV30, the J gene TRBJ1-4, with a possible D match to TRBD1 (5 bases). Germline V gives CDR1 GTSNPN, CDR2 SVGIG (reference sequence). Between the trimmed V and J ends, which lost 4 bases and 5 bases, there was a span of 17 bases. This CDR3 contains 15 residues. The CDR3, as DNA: TGTGCCTGGACTCCGCCGGGGGAAAACAATGAAAAACTGTTTTTT. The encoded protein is CAWTPPGENNEKLFF.

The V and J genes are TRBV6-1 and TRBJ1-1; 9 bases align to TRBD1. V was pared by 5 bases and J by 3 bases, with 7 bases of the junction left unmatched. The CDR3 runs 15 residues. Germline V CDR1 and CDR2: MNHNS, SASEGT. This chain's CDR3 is CASSRGTGSYTEAFF. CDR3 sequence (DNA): TGTGCCAGCAGTAGAGGGACAGGGTCGTACACTGAAGCTTTCTTT.

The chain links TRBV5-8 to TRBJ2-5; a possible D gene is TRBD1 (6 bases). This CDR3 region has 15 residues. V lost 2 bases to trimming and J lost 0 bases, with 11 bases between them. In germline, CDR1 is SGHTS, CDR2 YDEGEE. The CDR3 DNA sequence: TGTGCCAGCAGCTTCAACAGGGTTAACCAAGAGACCCAGTACTTC. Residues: CASSFNRVNQETQYF.

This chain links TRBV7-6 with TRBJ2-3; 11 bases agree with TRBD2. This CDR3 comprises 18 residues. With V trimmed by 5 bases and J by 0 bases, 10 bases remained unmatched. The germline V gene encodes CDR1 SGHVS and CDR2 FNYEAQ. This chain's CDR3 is CASSRPGTSGPSTDTQYF. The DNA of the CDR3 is TGTGCCAGCAGCCGCCCCGGGACTAGCGGCCCTAGCACAGATACGCAGTATTTT. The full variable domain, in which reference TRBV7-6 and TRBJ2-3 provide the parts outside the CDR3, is GAGVSQSPRYKVTKRGQDVALRCDPISGHVSLYWYRQALGQGPEFLTYFNYEAQQDKSGLPNDRFSAERPEGSISTLTIQRTEQRDSAMYRCASSRPGTSGPSTDTQYFGPGTRLTVL.

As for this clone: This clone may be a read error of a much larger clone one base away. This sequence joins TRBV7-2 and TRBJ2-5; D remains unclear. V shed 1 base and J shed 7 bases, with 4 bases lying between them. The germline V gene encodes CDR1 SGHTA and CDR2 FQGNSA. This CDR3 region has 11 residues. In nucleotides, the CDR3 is TGTGCCAGCAGCTTAGGGGTGACCCAGTACTTC. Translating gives CASSLGVTQYF.

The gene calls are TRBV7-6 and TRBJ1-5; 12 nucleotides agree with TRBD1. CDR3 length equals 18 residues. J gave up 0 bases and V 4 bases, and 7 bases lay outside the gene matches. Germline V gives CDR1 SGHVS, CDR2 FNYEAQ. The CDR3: CASSSGQGAPISNQPQHF. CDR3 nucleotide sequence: TGTGCCAGCAGCTCGGGACAGGGGGCTCCAATTAGCAATCAGCCCCAGCATTTT.

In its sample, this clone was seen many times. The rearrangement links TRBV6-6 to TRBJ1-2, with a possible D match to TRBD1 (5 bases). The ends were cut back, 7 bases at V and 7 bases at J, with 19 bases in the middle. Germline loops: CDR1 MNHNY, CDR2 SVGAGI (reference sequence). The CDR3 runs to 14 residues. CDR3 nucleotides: TGTGCCAGCACCTTAAAGGGGAGTTGGCGTGGCTACACCTTC. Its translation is CASTLKGSWRGYTF.

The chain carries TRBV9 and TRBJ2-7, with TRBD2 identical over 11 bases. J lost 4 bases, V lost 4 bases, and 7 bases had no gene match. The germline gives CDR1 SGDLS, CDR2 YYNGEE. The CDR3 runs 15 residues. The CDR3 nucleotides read TGTGCCAGCAGCTTCGGGACTAGCGGTGATTACGAGCAGTACTTC. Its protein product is CASSFGTSGDYEQYF.

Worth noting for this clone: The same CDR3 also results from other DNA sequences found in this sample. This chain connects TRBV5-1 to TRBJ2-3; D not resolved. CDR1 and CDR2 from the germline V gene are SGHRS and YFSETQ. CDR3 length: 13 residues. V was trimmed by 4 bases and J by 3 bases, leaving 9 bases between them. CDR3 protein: CASSHGSTDTQYF. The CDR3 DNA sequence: TGCGCCAGCAGCCATGGGTCGACAGATACGCAGTATTTT. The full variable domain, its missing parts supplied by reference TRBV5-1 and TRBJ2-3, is KAGVTQTPRYLIKTRGQQVTLSCSPISGHRSVSWYQQTPGQGLQFLFEYFSETQRNKGNFPGRFSGRQFSNSRSEMNVSTLELGDSALYLCASSHGSTDTQYFGPGTRLTVL.

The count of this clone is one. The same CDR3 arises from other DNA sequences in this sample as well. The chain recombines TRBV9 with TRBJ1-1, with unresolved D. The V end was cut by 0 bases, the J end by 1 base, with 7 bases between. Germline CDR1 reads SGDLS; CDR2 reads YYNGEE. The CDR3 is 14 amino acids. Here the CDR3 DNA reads TGTGCCAGCAGCGTAGCCCCTACGAACACTGAAGCTTTCTTT. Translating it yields CASSVAPTNTEAFF.

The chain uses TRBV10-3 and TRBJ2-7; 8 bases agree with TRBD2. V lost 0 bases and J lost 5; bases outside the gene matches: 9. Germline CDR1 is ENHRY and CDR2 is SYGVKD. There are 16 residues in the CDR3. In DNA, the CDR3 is TGTGCCATCAGTGAGTCTGAGGCTAGCGGGTTTCACGAGCAGTACTTC. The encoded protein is CAISESEASGFHEQYF.

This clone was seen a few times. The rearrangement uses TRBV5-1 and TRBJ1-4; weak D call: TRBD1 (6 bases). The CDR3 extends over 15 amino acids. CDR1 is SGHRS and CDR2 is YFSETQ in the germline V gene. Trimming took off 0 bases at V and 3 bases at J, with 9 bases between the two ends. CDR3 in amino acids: CASSLDRAPNEKLFF. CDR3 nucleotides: TGCGCCAGCAGCTTGGACAGGGCCCCTAATGAAAAACTGTTTTTT.

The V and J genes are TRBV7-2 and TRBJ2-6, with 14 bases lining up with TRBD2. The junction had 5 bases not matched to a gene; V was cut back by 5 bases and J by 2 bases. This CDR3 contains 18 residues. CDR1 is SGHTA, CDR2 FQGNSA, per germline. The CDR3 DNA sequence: TGTGCCAGCAGCGAGACTAGCGGGAGGGCCGCTGGGGCCAACGTCCTGACTTTC. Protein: CASSETSGRAAGANVLTF.

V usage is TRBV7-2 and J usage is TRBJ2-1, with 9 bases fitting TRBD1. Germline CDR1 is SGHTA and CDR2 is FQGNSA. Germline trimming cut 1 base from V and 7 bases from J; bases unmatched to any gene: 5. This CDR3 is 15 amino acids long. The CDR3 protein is CASSLGGQGVNEQFF. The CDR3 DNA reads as TGTGCCAGCAGCTTAGGGGGACAGGGAGTGAATGAGCAGTTCTTC. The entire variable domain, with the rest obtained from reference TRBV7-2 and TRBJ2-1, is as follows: GAGVSQSPSNKVTEKGKDVELRCDPISGHTALYWYRQSLGQGLEFLIYFQGNSAPDKSGLPSDRFSAERTGGSVSTLTIQRTQQEDSAVYLCASSLGGQGVNEQFFGPGTRLTVL.

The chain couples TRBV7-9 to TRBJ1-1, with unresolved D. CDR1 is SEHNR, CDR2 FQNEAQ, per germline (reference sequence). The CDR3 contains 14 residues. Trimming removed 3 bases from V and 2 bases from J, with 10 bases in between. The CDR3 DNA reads TGTGCCAGCAGCTTTAATCCAGGCAACACTGAAGCTTTCTTT. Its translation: CASSFNPGNTEAFF.

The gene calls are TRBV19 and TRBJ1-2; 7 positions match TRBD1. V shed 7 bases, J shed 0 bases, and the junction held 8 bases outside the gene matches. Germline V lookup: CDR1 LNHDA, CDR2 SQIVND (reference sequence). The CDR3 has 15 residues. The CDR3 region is CASTRDSATNYGYTF. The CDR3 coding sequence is TGTGCCAGTACCCGGGACAGCGCTACTAACTATGGCTACACCTTC.

The CDR3 region has the DNA TGTGCCATCAGTGAGTCGGAAAGGTATGGCTACACCTTC. This encodes CAISESERYGYTF. The J gene is TRBJ1-2, the V gene TRBV10-3; D call uncertain. V lost 0 bases and J lost 5, with 7 bases in between. Germline V gene data show CDR1 as ENHRY and CDR2 as SYGVKD. This CDR3 region has 13 residues.

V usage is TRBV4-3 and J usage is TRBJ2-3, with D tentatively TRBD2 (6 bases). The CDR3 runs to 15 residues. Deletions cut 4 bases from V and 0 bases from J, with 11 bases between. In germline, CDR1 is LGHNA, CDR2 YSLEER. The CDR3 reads CASSRGTQSTDTQYF. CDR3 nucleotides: TGCGCCAGCAGCCGCGGGACGCAGAGCACAGATACGCAGTATTTT.

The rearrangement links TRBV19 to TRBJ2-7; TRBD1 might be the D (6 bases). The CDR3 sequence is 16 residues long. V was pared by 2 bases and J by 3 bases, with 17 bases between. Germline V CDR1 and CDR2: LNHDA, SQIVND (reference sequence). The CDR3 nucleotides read TGTGCCAGTAGTATACAGGGGCGGGTGCTAGACTACGAGCAGTACTTC. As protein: CASSIQGRVLDYEQYF.

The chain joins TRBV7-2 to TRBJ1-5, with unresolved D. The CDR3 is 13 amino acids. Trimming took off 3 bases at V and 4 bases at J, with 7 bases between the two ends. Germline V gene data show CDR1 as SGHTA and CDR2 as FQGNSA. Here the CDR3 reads CASSLPLNQPQHF. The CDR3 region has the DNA TGTGCCAGCAGCTTGCCACTTAATCAGCCCCAGCATTTT.

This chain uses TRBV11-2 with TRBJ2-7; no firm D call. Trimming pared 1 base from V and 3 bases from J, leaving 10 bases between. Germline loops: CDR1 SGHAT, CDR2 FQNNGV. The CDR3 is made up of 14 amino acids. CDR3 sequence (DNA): TGTGCCAGCAGCTTAGGGGTGGCCAACTACGAGCAGTACTTC. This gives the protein CASSLGVANYEQYF.

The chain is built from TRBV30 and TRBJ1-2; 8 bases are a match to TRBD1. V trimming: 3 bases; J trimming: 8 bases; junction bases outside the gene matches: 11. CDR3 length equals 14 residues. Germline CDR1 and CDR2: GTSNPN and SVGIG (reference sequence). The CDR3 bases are TGTGCCTGGAGGCCGAGGGACGACAGGGGCGGCTACACCTTC. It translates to CAWRPRDDRGGYTF. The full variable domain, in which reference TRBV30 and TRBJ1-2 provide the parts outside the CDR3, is SQTIHQWPATLVQPVGSPLSLECTVEGTSNPNLYWYRQAAGRGLQLLFYSVGIGQISSEVPQNLSASRPQDRQFILSSKKLLLSDSGFYLCAWRPRDDRGGYTFGSGTRLTVV.

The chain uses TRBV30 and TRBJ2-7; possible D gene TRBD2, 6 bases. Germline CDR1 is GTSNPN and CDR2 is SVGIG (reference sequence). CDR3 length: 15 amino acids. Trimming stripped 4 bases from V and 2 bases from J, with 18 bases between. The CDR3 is CAWNVPGGPPYEQYF. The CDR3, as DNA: TGTGCCTGGAATGTACCCGGGGGACCTCCCTACGAGCAGTACTTC.

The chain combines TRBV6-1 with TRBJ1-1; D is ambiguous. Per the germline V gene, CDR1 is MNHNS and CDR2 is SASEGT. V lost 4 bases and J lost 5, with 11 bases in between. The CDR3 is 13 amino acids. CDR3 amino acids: CASSVDRRTEAFF. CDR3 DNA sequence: TGTGCCAGCAGTGTGGACCGGCGGACTGAAGCTTTCTTT.

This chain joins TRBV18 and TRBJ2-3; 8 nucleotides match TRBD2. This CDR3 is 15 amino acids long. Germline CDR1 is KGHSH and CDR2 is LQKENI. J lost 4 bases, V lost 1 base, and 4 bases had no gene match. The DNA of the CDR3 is TGTGCCAGCTCACCACGGGCGGGGGGTCCAGATACGCAGTATTTT. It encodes CASSPRAGGPDTQYF. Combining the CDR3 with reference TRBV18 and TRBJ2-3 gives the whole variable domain NAGVMQNPRHLVRRRGQEARLRCSPMKGHSHVYWYRQLPEEGLKFMVYLQKENIIDESGMPKERFSAEFPKEGPSILRIQQVVRGDSAAYFCASSPRAGGPDTQYFGPGTRLTVL.

The CDR3 nucleotides read TGTGCCAGCAGTGAAGATATTAGCTCCTCCTACGAGCAGTACTTC. Its translation: CASSEDISSSYEQYF. This chain uses TRBV2 with TRBJ2-7; D is uncertain. Trimming took off 1 base at V and 0 bases at J, with 10 bases between the two ends. CDR1 is SNHLY and CDR2 is FYNNEI in the germline V gene. This CDR3 has 15 amino acids.

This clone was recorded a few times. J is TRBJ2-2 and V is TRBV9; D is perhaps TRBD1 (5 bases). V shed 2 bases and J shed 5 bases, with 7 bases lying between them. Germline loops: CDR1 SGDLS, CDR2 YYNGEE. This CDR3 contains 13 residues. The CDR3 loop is CASSVWTTGELFF. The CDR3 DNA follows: TGTGCCAGCAGCGTCTGGACAACCGGGGAGCTGTTTTTT.

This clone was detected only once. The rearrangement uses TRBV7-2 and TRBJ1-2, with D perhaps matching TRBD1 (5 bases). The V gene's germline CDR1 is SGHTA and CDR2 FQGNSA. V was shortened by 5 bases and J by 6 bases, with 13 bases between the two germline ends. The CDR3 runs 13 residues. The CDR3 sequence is CASSTYQGNGYTF. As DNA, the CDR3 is TGTGCCAGCAGCACGTATCAGGGAAATGGCTACACCTTC.

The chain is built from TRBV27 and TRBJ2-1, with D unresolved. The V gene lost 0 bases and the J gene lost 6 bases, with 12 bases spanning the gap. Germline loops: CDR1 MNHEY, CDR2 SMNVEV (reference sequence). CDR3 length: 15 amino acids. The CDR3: CASSLSGPWTNEQFF. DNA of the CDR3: TGTGCCAGCAGTTTATCAGGGCCATGGACCAATGAGCAGTTCTTC.